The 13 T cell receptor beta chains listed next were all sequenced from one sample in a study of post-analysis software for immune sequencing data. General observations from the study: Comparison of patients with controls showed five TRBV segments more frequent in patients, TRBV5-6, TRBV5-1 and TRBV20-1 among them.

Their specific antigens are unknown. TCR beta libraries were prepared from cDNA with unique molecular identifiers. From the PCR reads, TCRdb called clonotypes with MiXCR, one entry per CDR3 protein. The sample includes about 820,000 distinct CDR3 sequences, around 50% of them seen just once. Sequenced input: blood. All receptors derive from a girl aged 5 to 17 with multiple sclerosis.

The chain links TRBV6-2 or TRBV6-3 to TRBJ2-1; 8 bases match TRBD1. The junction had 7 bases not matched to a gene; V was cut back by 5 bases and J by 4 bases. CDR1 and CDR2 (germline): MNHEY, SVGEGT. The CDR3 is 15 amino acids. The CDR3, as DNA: TGTGCCAGCAGTAAGGACAGGGTCTTATACAATGAGCAGTTCTTC. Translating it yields CASSKDRVLYNEQFF.

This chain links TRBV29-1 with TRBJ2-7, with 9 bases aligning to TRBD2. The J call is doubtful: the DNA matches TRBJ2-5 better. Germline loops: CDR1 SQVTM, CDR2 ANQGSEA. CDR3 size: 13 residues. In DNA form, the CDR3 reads TGCAGCGTTGAGAACGGACTAGCGGAGACCCAGTACTTC. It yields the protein CSVENGLAETQYF.

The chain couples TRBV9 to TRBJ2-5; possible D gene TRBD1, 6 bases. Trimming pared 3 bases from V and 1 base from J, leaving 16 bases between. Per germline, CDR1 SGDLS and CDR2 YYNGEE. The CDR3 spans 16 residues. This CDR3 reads CASSAGQTLSQETQYF. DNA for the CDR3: TGTGCCAGCAGCGCCGGACAGACCCTTTCCCAAGAGACCCAGTACTTC.

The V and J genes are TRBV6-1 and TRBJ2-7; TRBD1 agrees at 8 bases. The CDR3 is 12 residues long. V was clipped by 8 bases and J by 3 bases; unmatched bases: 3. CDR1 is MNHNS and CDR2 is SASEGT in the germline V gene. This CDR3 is CASGGQGYEQYF. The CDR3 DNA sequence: TGTGCCAGCGGAGGACAGGGCTACGAGCAGTACTTC.

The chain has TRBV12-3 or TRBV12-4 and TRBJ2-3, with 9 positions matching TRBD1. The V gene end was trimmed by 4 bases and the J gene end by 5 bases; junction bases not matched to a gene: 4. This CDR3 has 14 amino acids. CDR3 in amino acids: CASSSTGGRDTQYF. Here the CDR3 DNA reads TGTGCCAGCAGTTCGACAGGGGGTAGAGATACGCAGTATTTT.

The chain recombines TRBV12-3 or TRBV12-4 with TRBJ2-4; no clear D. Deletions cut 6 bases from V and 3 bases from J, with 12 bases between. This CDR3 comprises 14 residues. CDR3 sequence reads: CASSQARYKNIQYF. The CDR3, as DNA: TGTGCCAGCAGCCAGGCACGCTACAAAAACATTCAGTACTTC.

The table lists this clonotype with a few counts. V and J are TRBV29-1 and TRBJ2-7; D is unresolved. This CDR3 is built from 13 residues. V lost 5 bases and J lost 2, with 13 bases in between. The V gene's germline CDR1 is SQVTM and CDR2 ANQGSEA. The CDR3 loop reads CSVRLRGPYEQYF. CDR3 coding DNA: TGCAGCGTTAGGCTCAGAGGCCCCTACGAGCAGTACTTC.

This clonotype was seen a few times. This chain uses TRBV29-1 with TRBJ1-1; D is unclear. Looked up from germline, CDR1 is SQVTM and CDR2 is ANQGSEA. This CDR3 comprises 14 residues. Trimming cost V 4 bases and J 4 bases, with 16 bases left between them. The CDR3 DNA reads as TGCAGCGTTGGTGGCCATACAGCGCTCACTGAAGCTTTCTTT. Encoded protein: CSVGGHTALTEAFF. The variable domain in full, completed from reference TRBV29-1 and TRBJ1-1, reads SAVISQKPSRDICQRGTSLTIQCQVDSQVTMMFWYRQQPGQSLTLIATANQGSEATYESGFVIDKFPISRPNLTFSTLTVSNMSPEDSSIYLCSVGGHTALTEAFFGQGTRLTVV.

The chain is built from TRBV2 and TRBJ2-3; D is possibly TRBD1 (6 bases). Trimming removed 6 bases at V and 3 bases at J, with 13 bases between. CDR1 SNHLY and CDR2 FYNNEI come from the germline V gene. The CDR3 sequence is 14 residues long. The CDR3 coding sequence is TGTGCCAGCAGGGACCGAACAGGGACAGATACGCAGTATTTT. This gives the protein CASRDRTGTDTQYF.

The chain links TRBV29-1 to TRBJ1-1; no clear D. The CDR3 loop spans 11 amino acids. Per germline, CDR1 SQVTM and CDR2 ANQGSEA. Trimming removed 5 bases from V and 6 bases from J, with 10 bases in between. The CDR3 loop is CSVLAVSEAFF. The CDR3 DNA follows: TGCAGCGTTTTGGCGGTTTCTGAAGCTTTCTTT.

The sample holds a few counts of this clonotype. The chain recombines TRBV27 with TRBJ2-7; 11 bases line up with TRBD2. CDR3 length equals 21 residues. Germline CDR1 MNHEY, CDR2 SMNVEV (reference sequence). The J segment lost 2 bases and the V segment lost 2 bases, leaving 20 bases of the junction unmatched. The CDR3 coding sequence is TGTGCCAGCAGTTTACGGGGGCCACTAGCGGGAGCGCCGCGTGGGGCCTACGAGCAGTACTTC. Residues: CASSLRGPLAGAPRGAYEQYF.

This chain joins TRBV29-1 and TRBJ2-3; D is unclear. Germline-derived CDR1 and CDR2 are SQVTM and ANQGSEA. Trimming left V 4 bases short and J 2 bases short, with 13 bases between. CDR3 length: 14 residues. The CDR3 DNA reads TGCAGCGTTGGATCGGCACTTCACACAGATACGCAGTATTTT. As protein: CSVGSALHTDTQYF.

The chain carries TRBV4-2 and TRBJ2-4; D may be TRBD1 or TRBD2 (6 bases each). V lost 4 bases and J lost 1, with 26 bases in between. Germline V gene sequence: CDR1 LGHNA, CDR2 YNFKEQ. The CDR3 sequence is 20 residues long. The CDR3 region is CASSPSSGGNLFLAKNIQYF. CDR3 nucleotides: TGTGCCAGCAGCCCCTCTTCCGGGGGCAACCTATTTCTTGCCAAAAACATTCAGTACTTC.